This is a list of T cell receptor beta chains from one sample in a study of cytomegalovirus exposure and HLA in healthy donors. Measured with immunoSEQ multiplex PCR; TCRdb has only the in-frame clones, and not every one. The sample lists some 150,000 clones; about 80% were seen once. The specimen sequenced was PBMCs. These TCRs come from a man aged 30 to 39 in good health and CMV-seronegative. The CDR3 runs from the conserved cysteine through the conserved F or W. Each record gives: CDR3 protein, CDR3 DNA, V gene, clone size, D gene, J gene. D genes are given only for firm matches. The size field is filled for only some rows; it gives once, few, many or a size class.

CASSIVGRGRSGANVLTF | TGTGCCAGTAGTATAGTAGGACGGGGTAGGTCTGGGGCCAACGTCCTGACTTTC | TRBV19 | - | - | TRBJ2-6
CASSLGLATYEQYF | TGCGCCAGCAGCTTGGGACTAGCGACCTACGAGCAGTACTTC | TRBV5-1 | few | TRBD2 | TRBJ2-7
CASSLALAGGPGEQYF | TGTGCCAGCAGCTTGGCTCTAGCGGGAGGGCCTGGCGAGCAGTACTTC | TRBV5-4 | once | TRBD2 | TRBJ2-7
CASSQDRWAQTGELFF | TGCGCCAGCAGCCAAGATAGGTGGGCCCAGACCGGGGAGCTGTTTTTT | TRBV4-1 | - | - | TRBJ2-2
CAWRPPGGGNTIYF | TGTGCCTGGAGACCCCCGGGGGGAGGAAACACCATATATTTT | TRBV30 | - | - | TRBJ1-3
CASSQVIAGSEQFF | TGTGCCAGCAGCCAAGTGATAGCGGGAAGCGAGCAGTTCTTC | TRBV4-2 | - | TRBD2 | TRBJ2-1
CASSFIAGSTDTQYF | TGTGCCAGCAGCTTTATAGCGGGATCCACAGATACGCAGTATTTT | TRBV11-2 | - | TRBD2 | TRBJ2-3
CASSLRGGGTEAFF | TGTGCCAGCAGTTTACGAGGGGGCGGAACTGAAGCTTTCTTT | TRBV28 | - | TRBD1 | TRBJ1-1
CASSLVVRQPQHF | TGTGCCAGCAGCTTGGTAGTGCGCCAGCCCCAGCATTTT | TRBV7-2 | - | - | TRBJ1-5
CSAWTGVFGTEAFF | TGCAGCGCCTGGACAGGAGTCTTTGGCACTGAAGCTTTCTTT | TRBV29-1 | - | TRBD1 | TRBJ1-1
CAGLGRSVTGELFF | TGTGCCGGCCTGGGGCGGTCAGTCACCGGGGAGCTGTTTTTT | TRBV2 | - | - | TRBJ2-2
CASSPIRYRGTEAFF | TGTGCCAGCAGTCCCATACGTTACAGGGGCACTGAAGCTTTCTTT | TRBV6-5 | - | TRBD1 | TRBJ1-1
CASSQDPGLGYEQYF | TGCGCCAGCAGCCAAGATCCAGGGTTGGGATACGAGCAGTACTTC | TRBV4-1 | - | - | TRBJ2-7
CASSFGQVETQYF | TGTGCCAGCAGCTTTGGACAGGTGGAGACCCAGTACTTC | TRBV5-5 | - | TRBD1 | TRBJ2-5
CASSPTGLAGGLTDTQYF | TGTGCCAGCAGCCCTACGGGACTAGCGGGAGGACTCACAGATACGCAGTATTTT | TRBV9 | - | TRBD2 | TRBJ2-3
CASGQGISYEQYF | TGTGCCAGCGGACAGGGGATCTCCTACGAGCAGTACTTC | TRBV6-1 | few | TRBD1 | TRBJ2-7
CASSSNRQGFHEAFF | TGTGCCAGCAGCTCCAACAGACAGGGCTTCCATGAAGCTTTCTTT | TRBV7-8 | - | TRBD1 | TRBJ1-1
CATSSLTGPNTEAFF | TGTGCCACCTCCTCCTTGACAGGGCCGAACACTGAAGCTTTCTTT | TRBV19 | - | TRBD1 | TRBJ1-1
CASSSGQARNQPQHF | TGTGCCAGCAGCTCGGGACAGGCCCGCAATCAGCCCCAGCATTTT | TRBV7-2 | - | TRBD1 | TRBJ1-5
CASSVGASDYGYTF | TGTGCCAGCAGCGTAGGGGCCTCGGACTATGGCTACACCTTC | TRBV9 | - | - | TRBJ1-2
CASSLTGLAGGQYTGELFF | TGTGCCAGCAGCTTAACAGGACTAGCGGGGGGCCAATACACCGGGGAGCTGTTTTTT | TRBV7-9 | - | TRBD2 | TRBJ2-2
CAARKGLAADTQYF | TGTGCAGCGAGAAAGGGACTAGCGGCAGATACGCAGTATTTT | TRBV30 | - | TRBD2 | TRBJ2-3
CASSFRNTEAFF | TGTGCCAGCAGTTTCCGGAACACTGAAGCTTTCTTT | TRBV28 | - | - | TRBJ1-1
CASSQGDEGGNTGELFF | TGTGCCAGCAGCCAAGGAGATGAGGGAGGGAACACCGGGGAGCTGTTTTTT | TRBV4-2 | - | - | TRBJ2-2
CAWSAQGVNTEAFF | TGTGCCTGGAGTGCACAGGGAGTGAACACTGAAGCTTTCTTT | TRBV30 | - | - | TRBJ1-1
CAAHREKDTEAFF | TGTGCCGCCCACAGGGAAAAGGACACTGAAGCTTTCTTT | TRBV6-5 | - | - | TRBJ1-1
CASSFGFGNTEAFF | TGTGCCAGCAGCTTCGGTTTTGGGAACACTGAAGCTTTCTTT | TRBV7-9 | few | - | TRBJ1-1
CASSIGSGMPQHF | TGTGCCAGTAGTATCGGAAGCGGAATGCCCCAGCATTTT | TRBV19 | - | - | TRBJ1-5
CASSSWGEKNTEAFF | TGTGCCAGCAGTAGCTGGGGCGAGAAGAACACTGAAGCTTTCTTT | TRBV28 | - | - | TRBJ1-1
CASSLDSTGELFF | TGTGCCAGCAGCCTCGACAGCACCGGGGAGCTGTTTTTT | TRBV28 | once | - | TRBJ2-2
CASSERGGSSHEQYF | TGTGCCAGCAGTGAAAGGGGTGGCTCGTCCCACGAGCAGTACTTC | TRBV6-1 | - | - | TRBJ2-7
CASSLAGGKAFF | TGCGCCAGCAGCTTGGCCGGCGGGAAAGCTTTCTTT | TRBV5-1 | - | - | TRBJ1-1
CAWSRTGSNQPQHF | TGTGCCTGGAGTCGGACAGGTAGCAATCAGCCCCAGCATTTT | TRBV30 | - | TRBD1 | TRBJ1-5
CATRPLEGYTGELFF | TGTGCCACCAGACCGCTGGAGGGGTACACCGGGGAGCTGTTTTTT | TRBV19 | - | - | TRBJ2-2
CASRYPGTGGTDTQYF | TGTGCAAGTCGCTACCCCGGGACAGGGGGCACGGATACGCAGTATTTT | TRBV12-2 | once | - | TRBJ2-3
CASRRLNWERMNTEAFF | TGTGCCAGCAGGCGGCTTAATTGGGAGAGGATGAACACTGAAGCTTTCTTT | TRBV21-1 | few | - | TRBJ1-1
CASRLAGVGANVLTF | TGCGCCAGCAGACTAGCGGGAGTGGGGGCCAACGTCCTGACTTTC | TRBV5-1 | - | TRBD2 | TRBJ2-6
CASTLWPSYSNQPQHF | TGTGCCAGCACTCTTTGGCCCAGTTATAGCAATCAGCCCCAGCATTTT | TRBV9 | - | - | TRBJ1-5
CAWSPGDQPQHF | TGTGCCTGGAGTCCAGGGGATCAGCCCCAGCATTTT | TRBV30 | few | - | TRBJ1-5
CASSLDEGPQYF | TGTGCCAGCAGCTTAGACGAGGGCCCCCAGTACTTC | TRBV7-7 | - | - | TRBJ2-5
CASSQLIGDTDTQYF | TGTGCCAGCAGCCAACTTATCGGGGACACAGATACGCAGTATTTT | TRBV14 | - | - | TRBJ2-3
CASTTGWRDTEAFF | TGTGCCAGCACCACGGGGTGGAGAGACACTGAAGCTTTCTTT | TRBV6-5 | once | - | TRBJ1-1
CASSLVPDRANYGYTF | TGCGCCAGCAGCTTGGTACCCGACAGGGCAAACTATGGCTACACCTTC | TRBV5-1 | - | TRBD1 | TRBJ1-2
CASSEFTPRRTDTQYF | TGTGCCAGCAGTGAATTCACTCCCCGAAGAACAGATACGCAGTATTTT | TRBV6-1 | few | - | TRBJ2-3
CASSSQTSGKGNEQFF | TGTGCCAGCAGCTCCCAGACTAGCGGCAAGGGCAATGAGCAGTTCTTC | TRBV7-6 | - | TRBD2 | TRBJ2-1
CAWSVQGGDVGYTF | TGTGCCTGGAGTGTACAAGGGGGGGACGTTGGCTACACCTTC | TRBV30 | - | - | TRBJ1-2